The 30 T cell receptor beta chains below come from one sample, sequenced in a study of regulatory T cells in long-lasting Graves disease. For TCR beta, libraries came from iRepertoire HTBI primers and Arm-PCR of CDR3 regions. One entry per CDR3 protein, called by TCRdb with MiXCR from the multiplex PCR reads. This table has under 250,000 distinct CDR3 sequences, around 21% appearing once. Documented time point: newly diagnosed GD, antithyroid drugs for less than 3 months. The TCR library was prepared using RNA isolated from PBMCs. The source material was peripheral blood mononuclear cells (PBMCs), sampled at new diagnosis, from a patient treated with antithyroid drugs. These receptor sequences come from a female donor with Graves disease.

Many counts were recorded for this clonotype. The genes are TRBV20-1 and TRBJ1-2; D may be TRBD1 (6 bases). V was clipped by 4 bases and J by 5 bases, with 17 bases between them. Per the germline V gene, CDR1 is DFQATT and CDR2 is SNEGSKA (reference sequence). This CDR3 spans 14 amino acids. In DNA form, the CDR3 reads TGCAGTGCTAAAGAACCCCACAGGGTATATGGCTACACCTTC. Translated, it gives CSAKEPHRVYGYTF.

This clonotype was counted ten times or more. This chain connects TRBV28 to TRBJ1-2, with D unresolved. The germline gives CDR1 MDHEN, CDR2 SYDVKM. Trimming took off 4 bases at V and 1 base at J, with 4 bases between the two ends. The CDR3 has 12 residues. CDR3 DNA sequence: TGTGCCAGCAGTTCCGTTAACTATGGCTACACCTTC. This codes for CASSSVNYGYTF.

This clonotype was seen ten or more times. CDR3 coding DNA: TGCAGTGCAGGGGGAGCGGGAGGGACAGATACGCAGTATTTT. Residues: CSAGGAGGTDTQYF. This sequence joins TRBV20-1 and TRBJ2-3, with 10 bases aligning to TRBD2. There are 14 residues in the CDR3. J gave up 3 bases and V 6 bases, and 6 bases lay outside the gene matches. Germline V CDR1 and CDR2: DFQATT, SNEGSKA (reference sequence).

There are many counts of this clonotype. The V and J genes are TRBV2 and TRBJ1-5; D call uncertain. Trimming took 6 bases from V and 0 from J, leaving 6 bases between them. The V gene's germline CDR1 is SNHLY and CDR2 FYNNEI. The CDR3 contains 13 residues. In DNA form, the CDR3 reads TGTGCCAGCAGCGTAGGTAGCAATCAGCCCCAGCATTTT. Translated: CASSVGSNQPQHF.

This clonotype showed up just a few times. The genes are TRBV7-2 and TRBJ1-2; D unresolved. The germline V gene has CDR1 SGHTA and CDR2 FQGNSA. The CDR3 length is 12 residues. Trimming took off 5 bases at V and 7 bases at J, with 11 bases between the two ends. CDR3 nucleotide sequence: TGTGCCAGCAGCCTTCGGGGAACTGGCTACACCTTC. Translating gives CASSLRGTGYTF.

Many counts were recorded for this clonotype. The chain joins TRBV3-1 to TRBJ2-3, with D possibly TRBD2 on 5 matching bases. V was pared by 1 base and J by 2 bases, with 13 bases between. The CDR3 totals 16 residues. Looked up from germline, CDR1 is LGHDT and CDR2 is YNNKEL (reference sequence). CDR3 in amino acids: CASSQGTSPYTDTQYF. The CDR3 DNA reads as TGTGCCAGCAGCCAAGGGACTTCCCCTTACACAGATACGCAGTATTTT.

This clonotype was observed many times. The chain is built from TRBV28 and TRBJ2-7; D is uncertain. CDR3 length: 14 residues. The V gene lost 5 bases and the J gene lost 0 bases, with 11 bases spanning the gap. In germline, CDR1 is MDHEN, CDR2 SYDVKM. For the CDR3, the DNA is TGTGCCAGCAGTCCTCCCGGTCTCTCCTACGAGCAGTACTTC. This codes for CASSPPGLSYEQYF.

This clonotype was picked up many times. The chain has TRBV6-2 or TRBV6-3 and TRBJ1-4; D is possibly TRBD1 (6 bases). V lost 5 bases, J lost 5 bases, and 15 bases lay in between. CDR1 is MNHEY, CDR2 SVGEGT, per germline. CDR3 size: 15 residues. The CDR3 sequence: CASSPLQGPNEKLFF. In DNA, the CDR3 is TGTGCCAGCAGTCCCTTACAGGGACCGAATGAAAAACTGTTTTTT.

This clonotype was detected many times. The V and J genes are TRBV7-6 and TRBJ1-5; D is ambiguous. The CDR3 sequence is 14 residues long. V was clipped by 0 bases and J by 7 bases, with 10 bases between them. Germline CDR1 is SGHVS and CDR2 is FNYEAQ. The CDR3 nucleotides are TGTGCCAGCAGCTTAGCGATGGAGGGCCAGCCCCAGCATTTT. Amino acids: CASSLAMEGQPQHF. The whole variable domain, remainder taken from reference TRBV7-6 and TRBJ1-5, is GAGVSQSPRYKVTKRGQDVALRCDPISGHVSLYWYRQALGQGPEFLTYFNYEAQQDKSGLPNDRFSAERPEGSISTLTIQRTEQRDSAMYRCASSLAMEGQPQHFGDGTRLSIL.

This chain connects TRBV7-3 to TRBJ1-6, with a possible D match to TRBD1 (5 bases). Germline V gene sequence: CDR1 SGHTA, CDR2 FQGTGA. This CDR3 comprises 17 residues. Trimming removed 5 bases at V and 0 bases at J, with 14 bases between. CDR3 nucleotide sequence: TGTGCCAGCAGCGCCGGGACTCCGGGCTCCTATAATTCACCCCTCCACTTT. Protein sequence: CASSAGTPGSYNSPLHF.

For this clonotype: Just one base apart from a much larger clone, this may be a read error. V usage is TRBV10-1 and J usage is TRBJ2-5; D may correspond to TRBD1 or TRBD2 (5 bases each). The CDR3 contains 13 residues. Germline loops: CDR1 WNHNN, CDR2 SYGVQD (reference sequence). The CDR3, as DNA: TGCGCCAGCTCTCGACAGCTAGGGGAGACCCAGTGCTTC. Its translation: CASSRQLGETQCF.

This clonotype occurred many times. The rearrangement uses TRBV7-9 and TRBJ1-4; 10 bases line up with TRBD1. The CDR3 consists of 16 residues. The V and J ends lost 5 bases and 7 bases, in that order; junction bases with no gene match: 10. The germline CDR1 and CDR2 sequences are SEHNR and FQNEAQ (reference sequence). CDR3: CASSPGQGNQGEKLFF. In DNA, the CDR3 is TGTGCCAGCAGCCCGGGACAGGGGAATCAAGGTGAAAAACTGTTTTTT.

This chain joins TRBV19 and TRBJ2-2; 8 nucleotides agree with TRBD1. The ends lost 5 bases at V and 0 bases at J; junction bases unmatched: 2. Germline V CDR1 and CDR2: LNHDA, SQIVND (reference sequence). The CDR3 runs 15 residues. CDR3 sequence reads: CASSVTGANTGELFF. The CDR3 DNA is TGTGCCAGTAGTGTGACAGGGGCGAACACCGGGGAGCTGTTTTTT.

This clonotype was seen many times. The chain combines TRBV4-3 with TRBJ2-3; D is undetermined. Trimming stripped 0 bases from V and 5 bases from J, with 6 bases between. The CDR3 extends over 13 amino acids. The V gene's germline CDR1 is LGHNA and CDR2 YSLEER. As DNA, the CDR3 is TGCGCCAGCAGCCAAGATAGGGAAGATACGCAGTATTTT. Protein sequence: CASSQDREDTQYF.

This clonotype was detected a few times. A much more abundant neighbour one base away suggests this may be a read error. V is TRBV18 and J is TRBJ2-7; the D gene is possibly TRBD1 (6 bases). Germline V lookup: CDR1 KGHSH, CDR2 LQKENI. This CDR3 is 12 amino acids long. The chain's CDR3 is CASPPQGMEQYF. CDR3 DNA: TGTGCCAGCCCACCACAGGGTATGGAGCAGTACTTC.

The chain couples TRBV5-1 to TRBJ2-7; TRBD1 agrees at 7 bases. CDR3 length equals 15 residues. Germline CDR1 SGHRS, CDR2 YFSETQ. V shed 0 bases, J shed 2 bases, and the junction held 5 bases outside the gene matches. CDR3: CASSLAKTGTYEQYF. The CDR3 nucleotides are TGCGCCAGCAGCTTGGCCAAGACAGGGACCTACGAGCAGTACTTC. The whole variable domain, remainder taken from reference TRBV5-1 and TRBJ2-7, is KAGVTQTPRYLIKTRGQQVTLSCSPISGHRSVSWYQQTPGQGLQFLFEYFSETQRNKGNFPGRFSGRQFSNSRSEMNVSTLELGDSALYLCASSLAKTGTYEQYFGPGTRLTVT.

This chain connects TRBV20-1 to TRBJ2-3, with a tentative D call TRBD2 (5 bases). Trimming left V 6 bases short and J 4 bases short, with 17 bases between. CDR3 length equals 14 residues. The germline V gene encodes CDR1 DFQATT and CDR2 SNEGSKA (reference sequence). CDR3 nucleotide sequence: TGCAGTGCCCCCCCCCCCCCCGGGGCAGATACGCAGTATTTT. Its translation is CSAPPPPGADTQYF.

This clonotype was recorded many times. The V and J genes are TRBV5-1 and TRBJ1-1; 8 bases align to TRBD1. The V segment lost 4 bases and the J segment 4 bases; nucleotides outside the gene matches: 3. CDR1 and CDR2 from the germline V gene are SGHRS and YFSETQ. CDR3 size: 13 residues. The CDR3 is CASSDRGPTEAFF. CDR3 in DNA: TGCGCCAGCAGCGACAGGGGACCCACTGAAGCTTTCTTT.

This clonotype was recorded at least ten times. The chain combines TRBV3-1 with TRBJ2-1; D unresolved. V was trimmed by 0 bases and J by 7 bases, leaving 7 bases between them. The CDR3 is 13 amino acids. CDR1 is LGHDT, CDR2 YNNKEL, per germline (reference sequence). The CDR3 region is CASSQEWVNEQFF. The CDR3 nucleotides read TGTGCCAGCAGCCAAGAGTGGGTGAATGAGCAGTTCTTC.

The chain employs TRBV28 and TRBJ2-7; TRBD2 matches at 10 bases. CDR1 is MDHEN and CDR2 is SYDVKM in the germline V gene. With 4 bases clipped from V and 10 bases from J, the junction kept 4 bases outside the gene matches. This CDR3 is built from 12 residues. The CDR3 loop reads CASSSGTSDQYF. CDR3 bases: TGTGCCAGCAGTTCCGGGACTAGCGACCAGTACTTC.

In its sample, this clonotype was seen many times. The chain joins TRBV7-9 to TRBJ1-1; D gene unclear. CDR3 length: 13 residues. From germline, CDR1 is SEHNR and CDR2 FQNEAQ (reference sequence). The V end lost 6 bases, the J end lost 7 bases, and 15 bases lay between the germline ends. This CDR3 is CASSSDFAGEAFF. The CDR3 bases are TGTGCCAGCAGTTCGGATTTCGCTGGTGAAGCTTTCTTT.

This chain uses TRBV6-1 with TRBJ2-3; possible D gene TRBD2, 6 bases. This CDR3 is 16 amino acids long. CDR1 is MNHNS, CDR2 SASEGT, per germline. With 6 bases removed from V and 2 bases from J, the gap between germline ends came to 18 bases. The CDR3 here is CASRGDSPTHTDTQYF. The CDR3 DNA is TGTGCCAGCAGGGGGGACTCCCCGACTCACACAGATACGCAGTATTTT.

In this sample, this clonotype turned up a few times. The V call is TRBV7-2, the J call TRBJ1-1; D gene uncertain. The germline CDR1 and CDR2 sequences are SGHTA and FQGNSA. V was pared by 1 base and J by 10 bases, with 16 bases between. This CDR3 has 14 amino acids. The CDR3 protein is CASSLERGRLSAFF. The CDR3 DNA reads as TGTGCCAGCAGCTTAGAGAGAGGGCGGCTTTCAGCTTTCTTT. Drawing the rest from reference TRBV7-2 and TRBJ1-1, the complete variable domain is GAGVSQSPSNKVTEKGKDVELRCDPISGHTALYWYRQSLGQGLEFLIYFQGNSAPDKSGLPSDRFSAERTGGSVSTLTIQRTQQEDSAVYLCASSLERGRLSAFFGQGTRLTVV.

This clonotype was seen a handful of times. The rearrangement joins TRBV19 to TRBJ1-3, with D tentatively TRBD1 (5 bases). Germline CDR1 is LNHDA and CDR2 is SQIVND (reference sequence). The CDR3 is made up of 16 amino acids. Trimming took off 3 bases at V and 0 bases at J, with 12 bases between the two ends. As DNA, the CDR3 is TGTGCCAGTAGTATCAGGGATCGGATCTCTGGAAACACCATATATTTT. This sequence encodes CASSIRDRISGNTIYF.

The rearrangement uses TRBV25-1 and TRBJ2-7, with D possibly TRBD1 on 6 matching bases. The CDR3 length is 17 residues. The V gene's germline CDR1 is MGHDK and CDR2 SYGVNS. The germline V and J ends were trimmed by 2 bases and 1 base, with 18 bases remaining between them. Here the CDR3 DNA reads TGTGCCAGCAGTGAAGGACAGTCGGGTCGAGGGTCCTACGAGCAGTACTTC. Translated, it gives CASSEGQSGRGSYEQYF.

This chain uses TRBV20-1 with TRBJ2-7, with D perhaps TRBD1 (5 bases). The CDR3 has 12 residues. Per the germline V gene, CDR1 is DFQATT and CDR2 is SNEGSKA (reference sequence). Trimming stripped 2 bases from V and 2 bases from J, with 7 bases between. CDR3 bases: TGCAGTGCTAGACAGGACACCTACGAGCAGTACTTC. Its translation is CSARQDTYEQYF.

On this clonotype itself: The conserved phenylalanine or tryptophan is not found at the CDR3 terminus, so this likely reflects a read error. The chain combines TRBV10-3 with TRBJ2-2; 12 bases map to TRBD1. Germline lookup yields CDR1 ENHRY and CDR2 SYGVKD. The ends lost 8 bases at V and 6 bases at J; junction bases unmatched: 7. CDR3 length: 15 residues. The CDR3 DNA reads as TGTGCCATCGAATTTGGGACAGGGGGCTCCGGGGAGCTGTTTCTT. The encoded protein is CAIEFGTGGSGELFL.

This clonotype was detected ten times or more. This chain connects TRBV11-2 to TRBJ1-1; D remains unclear. The CDR3 length is 15 residues. Per the germline V gene, CDR1 is SGHAT and CDR2 is FQNNGV. The V gene lost 0 bases and the J gene lost 2 bases, with 10 bases spanning the gap. CDR3 region: CASSLDPGPNTEAFF. CDR3 in DNA: TGTGCCAGCAGCTTAGATCCTGGGCCAAACACTGAAGCTTTCTTT.

This clonotype was counted ten times or more. The gene calls are TRBV20-1 and TRBJ2-1, with a weak D call TRBD1 (6 bases). Trimming left V 1 base short and J 9 bases short, with 10 bases between. Germline loops: CDR1 DFQATT, CDR2 SNEGSKA (reference sequence). This CDR3 contains 12 residues. The CDR3 loop reads CSARGQEAEQFF. In nucleotides, the CDR3 is TGCAGTGCTAGAGGACAGGAGGCTGAGCAGTTCTTC.

This clonotype occurred many times. As DNA, the CDR3 is TGTGCCAGCAGCTTAATACAGGGAGGAGTCGGGTGCTCACCCCTCCACTTT. It yields the protein CASSLIQGGVGCSPLHF. V usage is TRBV7-8 and J usage is TRBJ1-6; possibly TRBD1 for D (6 bases). V lost 2 bases and J lost 10, with 21 bases in between. The CDR3 is 17 amino acids. Per the germline V gene, CDR1 is SGHVS and CDR2 is FQNEAQ.